These 25 T cell receptor beta chains share one sample of origin, sequenced in a study of blood T cell repertoires in COVID-19. Generated by immunoSEQ multiplex PCR, the TCRdb table keeps only in-frame clones and is missing some. The sample holds some 300,000 clones; 89% are singletons and the top ten take 2.5% to 3%. The sequenced material came from PBMCs or T cells enriched from blood (not recorded which). The receptors derive from a woman aged 45-65 years who had been exposed to COVID-19.

This clone has just a few counts. The chain combines TRBV15 with TRBJ1-3, with 10 bases matching TRBD1. V dropped 5 bases and J dropped 3; count of bases not matched to a gene: 4. CDR3 size: 15 residues. Germline CDR1 is LNHNV and CDR2 is YYDKDF (reference sequence). In nucleotides, the CDR3 is TGTGCCACCAGCGGCGGGACAGGGGTTGGAAACACCATATATTTT. As protein: CATSGGTGVGNTIYF.

This clone was observed once. J is TRBJ1-2 and V is TRBV7-9, with TRBD1 identical over 8 bases. The CDR3 loop spans 15 amino acids. In germline, CDR1 is SEHNR, CDR2 FQNEAQ (reference sequence). Losses at the gene ends were 1 base for V and 3 bases for J; bases not matched to a gene: 4. The CDR3 region is CASSLVQGADYGYTF. In nucleotides, the CDR3 is TGTGCCAGCAGCTTAGTCCAGGGGGCGGACTATGGCTACACCTTC.

This chain connects TRBV11-3 to TRBJ1-1, with D unresolved. Germline V gene data show CDR1 as SGHNT and CDR2 as YENEEA. V shed 5 bases and J shed 7 bases, with 17 bases lying between them. CDR3 length: 14 amino acids. In nucleotides, the CDR3 is TGTGCCAGCAGCGCCGGCGAGGTGGGGAGTGAAGCTTTCTTT. This gives the protein CASSAGEVGSEAFF.

The chain employs TRBV5-1 and TRBJ1-5; D remains unclear. This CDR3 region has 16 residues. Germline V gives CDR1 SGHRS, CDR2 YFSETQ. Trimming stripped 0 bases from V and 3 bases from J, with 13 bases between. For the CDR3, the DNA is TGCGCCAGCAGCTTGGATGGCGGATCGGCCAATCAGCCCCAGCATTTT. Amino acids: CASSLDGGSANQPQHF.

The chain is built from TRBV19 and TRBJ1-2; unclear D gene. V was shortened by 9 bases and J by 3 bases, with 14 bases between the two germline ends. Germline lookup yields CDR1 LNHDA and CDR2 SQIVND (reference sequence). CDR3 length equals 13 residues. CDR3 loop: CASKSRSDYGYTF. The CDR3 DNA reads TGTGCCAGCAAATCTAGGAGCGACTATGGCTACACCTTC.

The gene calls are TRBV4-1 and TRBJ2-7; 9 bases map to TRBD1. The ends lost 2 bases at V and 2 bases at J; junction bases unmatched: 7. From germline, CDR1 is MGHRA and CDR2 YSYEKL. The CDR3 extends over 16 amino acids. CDR3 in amino acids: CASSQPTGGGPYEQYF. CDR3 nucleotide sequence: TGCGCCAGCAGCCAACCGACAGGGGGAGGGCCCTACGAGCAGTACTTC.

The rearrangement links TRBV5-4 to TRBJ2-3, with TRBD2 identical over 12 bases. The CDR3 is 17 amino acids. V was clipped by 4 bases and J by 2 bases; unmatched bases: 8. CDR1 is SGHNT, CDR2 YYREEE, per germline (reference sequence). The chain's CDR3 is CASSPPGLAGYTDTQYF. The CDR3 nucleotides read TGTGCCAGCAGCCCCCCAGGACTAGCGGGGTACACAGATACGCAGTATTTT.

The chain couples TRBV5-1 to TRBJ1-2, with no clear D. The germline V gene has CDR1 SGHRS and CDR2 YFSETQ. V lost 1 base and J lost 0, with 10 bases in between. The CDR3 spans 15 residues. The CDR3 spells CASSLSGDSNYGYTF. Written as DNA, the CDR3 is TGCGCCAGCAGCTTGTCCGGGGATTCTAACTATGGCTACACCTTC.

Remarks on this clone: In the same sample, other DNA sequences code for this CDR3. The chain uses TRBV18 and TRBJ1-2; TRBD1 matches 7 bases. From germline, CDR1 is KGHSH and CDR2 LQKENI. V shed 3 bases and J 5 bases; nucleotides not matched to a gene: 3. The CDR3 is 13 amino acids. CDR3 bases: TGTGCCAGCTCACCCGGGACAGATTATGGCTACACCTTC. It codes for CASSPGTDYGYTF.

This rearrangement joins TRBV6-5 to TRBJ1-6, with a tentative D call TRBD1 (6 bases). CDR1 is MNHEY and CDR2 is SVGAGI in the germline V gene. Trimming took off 5 bases at V and 5 bases at J, with 13 bases between the two ends. The CDR3 runs to 15 residues. CDR3: CASSPQGSDNSPLHF. The CDR3 DNA follows: TGTGCCAGCAGTCCCCAGGGGTCTGATAATTCACCCCTCCACTTT.

The chain links TRBV3-1 (or the pseudogene TRBV3-2) to TRBJ2-7; 8 bases align to TRBD1. Germline CDR1 LGHDT, CDR2 YNNKEL (reference sequence). Trimming cost V 2 bases and J 6 bases; bases outside gene matches: 6. The CDR3 covers 14 residues. The DNA for the CDR3 is TGTGCCAGCAGCCAAAGGGACAGGTTCGTCGAGCAGTACTTC. Its translation is CASSQRDRFVEQYF.

The rearrangement uses TRBV28 and TRBJ1-5, with no clear D. V lost 5 bases to trimming and J lost 3 bases, with 2 bases between them. Per the germline V gene, CDR1 is MDHEN and CDR2 is SYDVKM. This CDR3 has 11 amino acids. The CDR3 sequence: CASSLNQPQHF. In DNA form, the CDR3 reads TGTGCCAGCAGTCTCAATCAGCCCCAGCATTTT.

The gene calls are TRBV6-2 or TRBV6-3 and TRBJ2-5, with a weak D call TRBD1 (6 bases). Trimming cost V 6 bases and J 1 base, with 15 bases left between them. Per germline, CDR1 MNHEY and CDR2 SVGEGT. The CDR3 totals 15 residues. CDR3 sequence: CASSPRARGQETQYF. CDR3 DNA sequence: TGTGCCAGCAGCCCCCGAGCCAGGGGCCAAGAGACCCAGTACTTC.

This chain joins TRBV27 and TRBJ2-1; 8 positions match TRBD2. Germline CDR1 is MNHEY and CDR2 is SMNVEV (reference sequence). Unmatched junction bases numbered 18, after V lost 6 bases and J lost 8 bases. This CDR3 is 17 amino acids long. The CDR3 here is CASRNGGVPLSLHEQFF. The CDR3 DNA is TGTGCCAGCAGGAACGGGGGGGTCCCATTAAGTTTACATGAGCAGTTCTTC.

The V and J genes are TRBV7-8 and TRBJ2-3; the D gene is possibly TRBD2 (6 bases). V shed 0 bases and J shed 3 bases, with 10 bases lying between them. Looked up from germline, CDR1 is SGHVS and CDR2 is FQNEAQ. The CDR3 runs to 15 residues. In DNA form, the CDR3 reads TGTGCCAGCAGCTTAGCGGGACTGGGAACAGATACGCAGTATTTT. Its translation is CASSLAGLGTDTQYF.

CDR3 nucleotides: TGTGCCAGCACACAGAGCTATAATTCACCCCTCCACTTT. This sequence encodes CASTQSYNSPLHF. The V gene is TRBV28, the J gene TRBJ1-6; no reliable D call. The CDR3 spans 13 residues. The germline gives CDR1 MDHEN, CDR2 SYDVKM. V lost 7 bases, J lost 3 bases, and 7 bases lay in between.

The chain is built from TRBV7-8 and TRBJ1-5, with 8 bases identical to TRBD1. V was clipped by 11 bases and J by 2 bases; unmatched bases: 11. CDR1 is SGHVS and CDR2 is FQNEAQ in the germline V gene. The CDR3 length is 15 residues. The CDR3 region is CAVGQDVRRNQPQHF. The CDR3 DNA follows: TGTGCCGTGGGACAGGACGTTAGGCGCAATCAGCCCCAGCATTTT.

The J gene is TRBJ2-5, the V gene TRBV3-1 (or the pseudogene TRBV3-2), with a tentative D call TRBD2 (6 bases). CDR1 and CDR2 from the germline V gene are LGHDT and YNNKEL (reference sequence). The CDR3 length is 15 residues. Trimming took off 1 base at V and 5 bases at J, with 14 bases between the two ends. CDR3 DNA: TGTGCCAGCAGCCAAGGGTCAGGGACTCGGGAGACCCAGTACTTC. This codes for CASSQGSGTRETQYF.

This clone appeared a few times. The chain combines TRBV4-1 with TRBJ1-4; 9 bases match TRBD1. CDR1 MGHRA and CDR2 YSYEKL come from the germline V gene. This CDR3 region has 16 residues. V lost 6 bases to trimming and J lost 8 bases; unmatched junction nucleotides: 13. Written as DNA, the CDR3 is TGCGCCAGCAGAAGGGGGCCGGGACAGGGTTTAGAAAAACTGTTTTTT. Its translation is CASRRGPGQGLEKLFF.

This chain connects TRBV25-1 to TRBJ1-4; D is possibly TRBD1 (6 bases). The germline V gene has CDR1 MGHDK and CDR2 SYGVNS. Trimming pared 6 bases from V and 6 bases from J, leaving 17 bases between. CDR3 length equals 15 residues. This CDR3 reads CASSPGGLDYEKLFF. The CDR3 DNA reads as TGTGCCAGCAGCCCCGGGGGGCTTGACTATGAAAAACTGTTTTTT.

The table lists this clone with a count of one. The chain has TRBV4-1 and TRBJ2-4; 10 nucleotides align to TRBD1. The CDR3 totals 17 residues. Germline CDR1 reads MGHRA; CDR2 reads YSYEKL. V lost 2 bases and J lost 9; bases outside the gene matches: 13. The CDR3 region is CASSQRIGQGELSIQYF. In nucleotides, the CDR3 is TGCGCCAGCAGCCAACGTATTGGACAGGGGGAGCTCAGCATTCAGTACTTC.

This clone was recorded a few times. The junction shows a germline mismatch at one end, possibly a read error. The V gene is TRBV2, the J gene TRBJ2-7, with D tentatively TRBD2 (5 bases). This CDR3 contains 13 residues. In germline, CDR1 is SNHLY, CDR2 FYNNEI. The DNA for the CDR3 is TGTGCCAGCAGTGGCAGGACTTTCTACCAGCAGTACTTC. Its translation is CASSGRTFYQQYF.

The V gene is TRBV6-5, the J gene TRBJ1-5, with D maybe TRBD1 (6 bases). CDR1 is MNHEY, CDR2 SVGAGI, per germline. V was pared by 5 bases and J by 0 bases, with 11 bases between. The CDR3 has 15 amino acids. The CDR3 nucleotides are TGTGCCAGCAGTCTCACAGGGAGTAGCAATCAGCCCCAGCATTTT. This encodes CASSLTGSSNQPQHF.

The chain links TRBV12-3 or TRBV12-4 to TRBJ1-2; possible D gene TRBD1, 6 bases. The CDR3 is 13 amino acids. Trimming left V 4 bases short and J 7 bases short, with 13 bases between. The CDR3 loop reads CASSSIQGSGYTF. For the CDR3, the DNA is TGTGCCAGCAGTTCGATACAGGGTTCTGGCTACACCTTC.

The V and J genes are TRBV5-1 and TRBJ1-1, with D tentatively TRBD1 (5 bases). V was pared by 4 bases and J by 6 bases, with 19 bases between. This CDR3 spans 15 amino acids. The germline gives CDR1 SGHRS, CDR2 YFSETQ. CDR3 in amino acids: CASSPASRAVAEAFF. DNA for the CDR3: TGCGCCAGCAGCCCCGCGAGCAGGGCGGTGGCTGAAGCTTTCTTT.